The following is a T cell receptor (beta chain) sequence with its context. The target of this receptor is not known. Base qualities are not at hand, and no much larger clone is one base apart. The data derive from a study of OX40 agonist ivuxolimab in advanced cancers. In the study overall: Ivuxolimab was a fully human IgG2 agonistic monoclonal antibody targeting the costimulatory receptor OX40 (CD134). Intravenous ivuxolimab was administered to patients every 2 weeks at six dose levels: 0.01, 0.1, 0.3, 1.5, 3 and 10 mg/kg. Of the approximately 50 dose-escalation patients, hepatocellular carcinoma was present in about 20, melanoma in around 15, renal cell carcinoma in 9 and head and neck cancer in 9. The dose-escalation cohort was 80% to 90% male with a mean age of about 60 years, ranging from roughly 23 to 90. Patients were allowed to have had prior anti-PD-1, anti-PD-L1 or anti-CTLA-4 therapy, and roughly 40% of the dose-escalation patients had been treated with checkpoint inhibitors. Partial responses occurred in three dose-escalation patients: two with cutaneous melanoma and one with hepatocellular carcinoma. The point of sequencing TCRbeta in the periphery was to test whether ivuxolimab changed TCR sequence diversity and drove clonal T-cell expansion. The paper describes the monotherapy dose-escalation part (N of about 50 patients) of the phase I trial of ivuxolimab. The full study reports these points: The antigen specificity of the clonally expanded peripheral T cells was not determined. Low levels of normalized T-cell clonal expansion were also seen in some patients who did not respond. On average, CD8+ T cells showed more expanded clones than CD4+ T cells after ivuxolimab. In the 0.1-3.0 mg/kg groups, partial responders had among the lowest normalized peripheral clonal expansion, particularly in CD8+ T cells. At doses of 0.1 to 3.0 mg/kg, clonal expansion of both CD4+ and CD8+ blood T cells was observed from baseline to week 6.

To sequence the TCRbeta CDR3 region, genomic DNA was isolated from the sorted cells. TCRbeta CDR3 regions were sequenced using the immunoSEQ Assay. TCRdb took over this immuneACCESS table, retaining in-frame rearrangements with V and J assigned. Such tables are incomplete; in checked studies, under half of the missing clones stem from an unresolved V gene, and the remainder is unexplained. The table for this sample lists tens of thousands of clones; less than 90% of them were counted only once. Under 0.7% of the sample rests with the top ten. Trimming takes 3 bases off V and 1 base off J; junction bases not matched to a gene: 4. The germline V gene gives CDR1 as SGHRS and CDR2 as YFSETQ. The CDR3 covers 16 residues, taking in both the cysteine and the phenylalanine. The only DNA kept is the CDR3, 48 bases in frame from the first base. Patients with a history of autoimmune disease or receiving systemic immunosuppression were excluded from the trial. Peripheral blood for TCR sequencing was collected from all dose cohorts at baseline, on cycle 4 day 1, and on cycle 7 day 1. Samples were obtained from an open-label, multicenter, first-in-human phase I dose-escalation trial of ivuxolimab. The trial enrolled adults with locally advanced or metastatic head and neck squamous cell, hepatocellular, melanoma or renal cell carcinoma. Before TCR sequencing, CD4+ T cells and CD8+ T cells were sorted from peripheral blood as separate populations.

The receptor comes from an adult with an advanced solid tumor such as melanoma, head and neck, liver or kidney cancer. The material sequenced was CD4+ or CD8+ T cells sorted from blood, taken in a trial of the OX40 agonist ivuxolimab. The chain employs TRBV5-1 and TRBJ2-6; 7 central nucleotides agree with TRBD1. The nucleotide sequence reads TGCGCCAGCAGCTCGGACAGGCAATCTGGGGCCAACGTCCTGACTTTC. Its product reads: CASSSDRQSGANVLTF.